The 4 T cell receptor beta chains below all came from one sample that was sequenced in a study of early T cells in non-severe SARS-CoV-2 infection (dated by TCRdb to 2020 to 2022). The library came from 5' RACE. Sequenced on a NextSeq 500. The public reads were reanalyzed by TCRdb: fastp trimming at Q25, MiXCR alignment, in-frame beta chains only. Entries are consolidated by CDR3 protein sequence, retaining the most common genes and DNA. For this sample there are approximately 65,000 distinct CDR3 sequences; 13% appear just once. 4% to 4.5% of the sample comes from the top ten. The specimen was whole blood. The receptors here all came from an adult who was a healthcare worker with PCR-confirmed SARS-CoV-2 infection or an uninfected control (not recorded which).

This chain connects TRBV4-1 to TRBJ2-2; D uncertain. The CDR3 has 16 residues. Trimming shortened V by 4 bases and J by 0 bases, and 12 bases separated the two germline ends. The germline gives CDR1 MGHRA, CDR2 YSYEKL. The CDR3 sequence: CASSLIILANTGELFF. The CDR3 nucleotides read TGCGCCAGCAGCCTCATCATCCTGGCGAACACCGGGGAGCTGTTTTTT.

This clonotype was detected ten times or more. This chain connects TRBV6-2 or TRBV6-3 to TRBJ2-5, with 9 bases aligning to TRBD1. V trimming: 6 bases; J trimming: 4 bases; junction bases outside the gene matches: 6. The germline CDR1 and CDR2 sequences are MNHEY and SVGEGT. This CDR3 has 14 residues. The CDR3 loop reads CASSPTGGRETQYF. CDR3 sequence (DNA): TGTGCCAGCAGCCCCACAGGGGGCCGAGAGACCCAGTACTTC.

This chain links TRBV3-1 with TRBJ2-7; 8 bases line up with TRBD1. The CDR3 has 12 amino acids. Looked up from germline, CDR1 is LGHDT and CDR2 is YNNKEL (reference sequence). V gave up 4 bases and J gave up 5 bases; unmatched junction bases: 1. The CDR3 nucleotides read TGTGCCAGCAGCCCGACAGGGGACGAGCAGTACTTC. It translates to CASSPTGDEQYF.

This rearrangement joins TRBV3-1 to TRBJ2-3, with no clear D. Germline CDR1 is LGHDT and CDR2 is YNNKEL (reference sequence). This CDR3 spans 12 amino acids. V shed 1 base and J shed 7 bases, with 6 bases lying between them. The CDR3 DNA sequence: TGTGCCAGCAGCCAAGTCGTTAATACGCAGTATTTT. Amino acids: CASSQVVNTQYF.